Given below is one T cell receptor beta chain in context. Its antigen remains unidentified. The table came from immunoSEQ multiplex PCR; TCRdb's copy has only in-frame clones and leaves some out. The sample consists of tens of thousands of clones, around 84% of them appearing once. This entry comes from a study of OX40 agonist ivuxolimab in advanced cancers. The overall study: Intravenous ivuxolimab was administered to patients every 2 weeks at 0.01 to 10 mg/kg. Antecedent anti-PD-1, anti-PD-L1 or anti-CTLA-4 therapy was permissible, with around 40% having received some. Points from the study as a whole: Averaged across samples, CD8+ T cells carried more expanded clones than CD4+ did.

Between the trimmed V and J ends, which lost 7 bases and 4 bases, there was a span of 8 bases. CDR3 length equals 12 residues. Looked up from germline, CDR1 is LNHDA and CDR2 is SQIVND (reference sequence). This clonotype was obtained from an adult with an advanced solid tumor such as melanoma, head and neck, liver or kidney cancer. The sample here was CD4+ or CD8+ T cells sorted from blood, taken in a trial of the OX40 agonist ivuxolimab. The J gene is TRBJ2-1, the V gene TRBV19, with D unresolved. The CDR3 sequence is CASTTNYNEQFF. The CDR3 DNA is TGTGCCAGTACGACAAATTACAATGAGCAGTTCTTC.